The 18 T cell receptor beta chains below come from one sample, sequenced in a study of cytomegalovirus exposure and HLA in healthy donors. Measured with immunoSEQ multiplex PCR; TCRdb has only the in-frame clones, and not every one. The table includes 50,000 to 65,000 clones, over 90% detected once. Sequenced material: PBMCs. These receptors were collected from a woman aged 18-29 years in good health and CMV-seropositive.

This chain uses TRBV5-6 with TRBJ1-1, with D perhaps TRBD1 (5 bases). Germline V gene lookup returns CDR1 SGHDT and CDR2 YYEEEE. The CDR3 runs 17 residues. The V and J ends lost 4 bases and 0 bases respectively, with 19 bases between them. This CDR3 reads CASSPTGGRRMNTEAFF. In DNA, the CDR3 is TGTGCCAGCAGCCCAACGGGGGGTCGACGGATGAACACTGAAGCTTTCTTT.

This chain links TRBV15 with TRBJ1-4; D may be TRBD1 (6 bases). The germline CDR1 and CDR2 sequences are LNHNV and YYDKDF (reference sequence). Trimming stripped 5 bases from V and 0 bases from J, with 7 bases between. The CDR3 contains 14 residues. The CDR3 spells CATSPGATNEKLFF. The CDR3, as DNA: TGTGCCACCAGCCCAGGGGCAACTAATGAAAAACTGTTTTTT.

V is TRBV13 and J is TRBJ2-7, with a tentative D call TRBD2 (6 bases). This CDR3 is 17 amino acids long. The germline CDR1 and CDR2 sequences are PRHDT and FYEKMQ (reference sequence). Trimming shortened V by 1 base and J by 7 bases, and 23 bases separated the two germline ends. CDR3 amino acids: CASSLVSEIPRGGEQYF. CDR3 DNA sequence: TGTGCCAGCAGCTTAGTCTCCGAGATCCCGAGGGGAGGAGAGCAGTACTTC.

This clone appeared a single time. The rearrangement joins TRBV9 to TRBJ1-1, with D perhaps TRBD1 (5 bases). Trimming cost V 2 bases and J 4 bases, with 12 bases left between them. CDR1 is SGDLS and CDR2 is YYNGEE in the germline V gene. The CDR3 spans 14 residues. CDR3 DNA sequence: TGTGCCAGCAGCGTGGTTGGGGGGGTCACTGAAGCTTTCTTT. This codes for CASSVVGGVTEAFF.

The CDR3 coding sequence is TGCGCCAGCAGCCCGGACAGGCCTATGAACACTGAAGCTTTCTTT. Translating it yields CASSPDRPMNTEAFF. V is TRBV5-1 and J is TRBJ1-1; TRBD1 agrees at 7 bases. Trimming removed 4 bases from V and 0 bases from J; junction bases left unmatched: 6. The germline CDR1 and CDR2 sequences are SGHRS and YFSETQ. The CDR3 runs to 15 residues.

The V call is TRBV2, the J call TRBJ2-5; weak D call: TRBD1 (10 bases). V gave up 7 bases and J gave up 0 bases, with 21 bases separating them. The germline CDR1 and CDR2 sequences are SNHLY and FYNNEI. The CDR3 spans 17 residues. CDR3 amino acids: CASTRQGAGGYQETQYF. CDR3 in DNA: TGTGCCAGCACCCGACAGGGGGCGGGGGGGTACCAAGAGACCCAGTACTTC. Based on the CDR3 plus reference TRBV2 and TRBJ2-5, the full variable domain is EPEVTQTPSHQVTQMGQEVILRCVPISNHLYFYWYRQILGQKVEFLVSFYNNEISEKSEIFDDQFSVERPDGSNFTLKIRSTKLEDSAMYFCASTRQGAGGYQETQYFGPGTRLLVL.

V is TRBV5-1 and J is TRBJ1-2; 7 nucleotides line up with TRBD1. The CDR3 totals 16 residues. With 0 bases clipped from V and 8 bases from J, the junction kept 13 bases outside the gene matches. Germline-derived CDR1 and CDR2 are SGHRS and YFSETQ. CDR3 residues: CASSLGGQRISAGYTF. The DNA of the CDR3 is TGCGCCAGCAGCTTGGGGGGACAGAGGATTTCAGCCGGCTACACCTTC.

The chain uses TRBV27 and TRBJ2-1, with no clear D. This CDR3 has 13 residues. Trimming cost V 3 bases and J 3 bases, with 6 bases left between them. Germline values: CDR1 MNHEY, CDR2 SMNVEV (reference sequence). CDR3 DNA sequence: TGTGCCAGCAGTTTCCGGGTCTACAATGAGCAGTTCTTC. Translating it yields CASSFRVYNEQFF.

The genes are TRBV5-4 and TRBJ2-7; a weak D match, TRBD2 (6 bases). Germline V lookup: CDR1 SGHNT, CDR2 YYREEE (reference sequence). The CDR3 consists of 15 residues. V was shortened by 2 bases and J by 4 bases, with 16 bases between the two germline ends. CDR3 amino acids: CASSLRDSGIYEQYF. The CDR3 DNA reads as TGTGCCAGCAGCTTACGGGACTCCGGTATTTACGAGCAGTACTTC.

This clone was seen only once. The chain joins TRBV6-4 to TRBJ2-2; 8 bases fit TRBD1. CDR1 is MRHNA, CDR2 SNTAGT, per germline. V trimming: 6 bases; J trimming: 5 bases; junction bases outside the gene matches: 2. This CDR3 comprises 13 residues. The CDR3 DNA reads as TGTGCCAGCAGCAGGGGGCAAACCGGGGAGCTGTTTTTT. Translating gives CASSRGQTGELFF.

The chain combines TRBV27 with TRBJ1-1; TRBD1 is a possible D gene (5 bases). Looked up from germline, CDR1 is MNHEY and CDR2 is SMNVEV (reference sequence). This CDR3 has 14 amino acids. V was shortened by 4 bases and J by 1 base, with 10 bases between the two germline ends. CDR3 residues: CASSSGIANTEAFF. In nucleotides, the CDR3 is TGTGCCAGCAGTTCAGGGATTGCGAACACTGAAGCTTTCTTT.

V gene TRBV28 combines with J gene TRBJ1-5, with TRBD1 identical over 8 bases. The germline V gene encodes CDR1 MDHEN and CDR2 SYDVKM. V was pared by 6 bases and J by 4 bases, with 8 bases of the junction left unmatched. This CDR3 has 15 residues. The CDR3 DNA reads TGTGCCAGCAGCCCGCAACAGGGGGAAAATCAGCCCCAGCATTTT. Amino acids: CASSPQQGENQPQHF.

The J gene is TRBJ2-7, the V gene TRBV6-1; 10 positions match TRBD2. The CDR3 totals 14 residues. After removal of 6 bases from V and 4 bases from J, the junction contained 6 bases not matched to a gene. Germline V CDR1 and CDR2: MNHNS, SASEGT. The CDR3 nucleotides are TGTGCCAGCAGCGTAGATAGCGGGAGGTACGAGCAGTACTTC. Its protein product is CASSVDSGRYEQYF.

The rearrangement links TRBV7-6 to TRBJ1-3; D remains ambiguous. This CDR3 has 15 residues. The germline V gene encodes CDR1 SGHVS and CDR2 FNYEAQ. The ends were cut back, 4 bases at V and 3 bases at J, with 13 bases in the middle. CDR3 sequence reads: CASSSEDFGGNTIYF. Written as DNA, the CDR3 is TGTGCCAGCAGCTCGGAGGACTTCGGTGGAAACACCATATATTTT.

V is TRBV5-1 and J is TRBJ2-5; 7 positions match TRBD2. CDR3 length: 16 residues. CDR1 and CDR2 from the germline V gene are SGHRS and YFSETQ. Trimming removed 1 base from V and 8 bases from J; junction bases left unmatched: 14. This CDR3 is CASSLLLASRAVTQYF. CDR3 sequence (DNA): TGCGCCAGCAGCTTGTTACTAGCGTCCCGGGCGGTTACCCAGTACTTC.

CDR3 sequence: CASSWLTGPTGELFF. The CDR3 nucleotides are TGTGCCAGCAGTTGGTTAACAGGTCCCACCGGGGAGCTGTTTTTT. This chain connects TRBV27 to TRBJ2-2; a weak D match, TRBD1 (5 bases). CDR1 is MNHEY, CDR2 SMNVEV, per germline (reference sequence). This CDR3 region has 15 residues. V was trimmed by 4 bases and J by 4 bases, leaving 13 bases between them.

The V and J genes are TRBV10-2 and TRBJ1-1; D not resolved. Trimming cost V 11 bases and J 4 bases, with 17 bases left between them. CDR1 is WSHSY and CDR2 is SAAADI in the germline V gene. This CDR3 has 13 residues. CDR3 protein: CAVAGGETTEAFF. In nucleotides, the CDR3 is TGCGCCGTTGCCGGCGGCGAAACCACTGAAGCTTTCTTT.

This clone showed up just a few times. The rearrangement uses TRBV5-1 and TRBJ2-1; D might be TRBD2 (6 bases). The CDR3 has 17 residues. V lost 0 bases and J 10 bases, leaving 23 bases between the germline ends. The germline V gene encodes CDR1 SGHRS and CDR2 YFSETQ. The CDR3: CASSLEPGSPTGEEQFF. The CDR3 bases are TGCGCCAGCAGCTTGGAGCCCGGGTCACCGACGGGGGAGGAGCAGTTCTTC. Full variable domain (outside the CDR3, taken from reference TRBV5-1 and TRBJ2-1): KAGVTQTPRYLIKTRGQQVTLSCSPISGHRSVSWYQQTPGQGLQFLFEYFSETQRNKGNFPGRFSGRQFSNSRSEMNVSTLELGDSALYLCASSLEPGSPTGEEQFFGPGTRLTVL.